Listed here are 13 T cell receptor beta chains from one sample, sequenced in a study of blood T cells in healthy people across ages. Combining a sample-barcoded 5' primer with a J-beta primer mix, a second PCR ran for roughly 7 to 12 cycles. MiXCR was run by TCRdb on the 5' RACE reads, yielding one entry per CDR3 protein. The table records some 1.4 million distinct CDR3 sequences, roughly 40% of them present only once. The specimen was blood. The receptors shown here come from a woman between 18 and 29 years old in good health.

The sample holds many counts of this clonotype. The gene calls are TRBV18 and TRBJ2-3; D unclear. This CDR3 spans 13 amino acids. V was clipped by 3 bases and J by 2 bases, with 6 bases between them. Germline V lookup: CDR1 KGHSH, CDR2 LQKENI. DNA of the CDR3: TGTGCCAGCTCACCTAGTATCACAGATACGCAGTATTTT. Translating gives CASSPSITDTQYF.

Here the CDR3 reads CASSFPPMGQVSYEQYF. The CDR3 bases are TGTGCCAGCAGCTTCCCCCCGATGGGACAGGTCTCCTACGAGCAGTACTTC. V gene TRBV7-9 combines with J gene TRBJ2-7; the match to TRBD1 covers 8 bases. This CDR3 is built from 17 residues. J gave up 0 bases and V 3 bases, and 10 bases lay outside the gene matches. The germline gives CDR1 SEHNR, CDR2 FQNEAQ (reference sequence).

In this sample, this clonotype turned up a few times. The V call is TRBV24-1, the J call TRBJ2-2; D remains unclear. This CDR3 is built from 16 residues. Deletions cut 3 bases from V and 1 base from J, with 11 bases between. Germline CDR1 reads KGHDR; CDR2 reads SFDVKD. CDR3 loop: CATSDGRTGNTGELFF. The DNA of the CDR3 is TGTGCCACCAGTGATGGGCGGACGGGGAACACCGGGGAGCTGTTTTTT.

The rearrangement uses TRBV18 and TRBJ2-4, with 9 positions matching TRBD2. The end of the DNA aligns better with TRBJ2-5, so the J call may be wrong. The CDR3 sequence is 15 residues long. Per the germline V gene, CDR1 is KGHSH and CDR2 is LQKENI. CDR3 nucleotides: TGTGCCAGCTCAGAACTAGCGGGCTACCAAGAGACCCAGTACTTC. Translation: CASSELAGYQETQYF.

This clonotype was seen only a few times. The chain carries TRBV12-5 and TRBJ1-2; D perhaps matches TRBD1 (5 bases). The V gene's germline CDR1 is LGHNT and CDR2 FRNRAP. V was cut by 7 bases and J by 5 bases, with 17 bases left in between. The CDR3 contains 14 residues. The chain's CDR3 is CASANTGTDYGYTF. CDR3 nucleotide sequence: TGTGCTAGTGCCAACACTGGGACGGATTATGGCTACACCTTC.

The rearrangement joins TRBV12-3 or TRBV12-4 to TRBJ2-4, with D possibly matching TRBD1 (6 bases). Judging by the DNA end, TRBJ2-5 fits better; the J call may be wrong. CDR3 length equals 15 residues. The DNA of the CDR3 is TGTGCCAGCAGTTTAAGTCAGGGGATCCAAGAGACCCAGTACTTC. Protein: CASSLSQGIQETQYF.

The chain's CDR3 is CASSWTSGEGNEQFF. The CDR3 DNA reads as TGTGCCAGCAGCTGGACTAGCGGGGAAGGCAATGAGCAGTTCTTC. This chain links TRBV11-2 with TRBJ2-1; 12 bases fit TRBD2. This CDR3 is built from 15 residues. The germline CDR1 and CDR2 sequences are SGHAT and FQNNGV. The ends lost 4 bases at V and 6 bases at J; junction bases unmatched: 4.

This clonotype was found many times. This chain connects TRBV7-9 to TRBJ2-3; 9 nucleotides align to TRBD2. The V gene's germline CDR1 is SEHNR and CDR2 FQNEAQ (reference sequence). Losses at the gene ends were 5 bases for V and 5 bases for J; bases not matched to a gene: 11. The CDR3 extends over 16 amino acids. The CDR3 sequence: CASSPAAGGRGDTQYF. CDR3 in DNA: TGTGCCAGCAGCCCAGCAGCGGGGGGCCGTGGAGATACGCAGTATTTT.

V is TRBV28 and J is TRBJ1-1; the D gene is possibly TRBD1 (6 bases). CDR1 MDHEN and CDR2 SYDVKM come from the germline V gene. Trimming removed 1 base from V and 0 bases from J, with 18 bases in between. The CDR3 totals 18 residues. The CDR3: CASSLYPFGGPLNTEAFF. CDR3 DNA sequence: TGTGCCAGCAGTTTATATCCTTTCGGGGGCCCGCTGAACACTGAAGCTTTCTTT.

V and J are TRBV28 and TRBJ2-3, with no clear D. CDR1 is MDHEN and CDR2 is SYDVKM in the germline V gene. With 5 bases removed from V and 1 base from J, the gap between germline ends came to 13 bases. The CDR3 covers 15 residues. The CDR3 sequence is CASSLGALGTDTQYF. The CDR3 coding sequence is TGTGCCAGCAGTCTAGGAGCCTTAGGCACAGATACGCAGTATTTT.

This clonotype appeared a few times. The gene calls are TRBV28 and TRBJ2-2, with 7 bases matching TRBD1. Germline V lookup: CDR1 MDHEN, CDR2 SYDVKM. Trimming took 6 bases from V and 3 from J; bases not matched to a gene: 4. The CDR3 has 14 amino acids. The CDR3 sequence: CASRRQGYTGELFF. The CDR3 nucleotides read TGTGCCAGCAGGCGACAGGGTTACACCGGGGAGCTGTTTTTT.

This clonotype was detected only a few times. J is TRBJ2-1 and V is TRBV20-1, with TRBD2 matching 7 bases. CDR1 is DFQATT and CDR2 is SNEGSKA in the germline V gene (reference sequence). This CDR3 comprises 15 residues. J lost 5 bases, V lost 1 base, and 8 bases had no gene match. CDR3 in DNA: TGCAGTGCTAGAGTTTCTAGCGGTGCCAACAATGAGCAGTTCTTC. It specifies CSARVSSGANNEQFF.

CDR3 nucleotides: TGTGCCAGCAGTAGCCGGACTAACCACGAGCAGTACTTC. Its protein is CASSSRTNHEQYF. This chain uses TRBV6-2 or TRBV6-3 with TRBJ2-7, with D perhaps TRBD2 (6 bases). The V and J ends lost 5 bases and 5 bases respectively, with 13 bases between them. Germline V gene data show CDR1 as MNHEY and CDR2 as SVGEGT. This CDR3 region has 13 residues.